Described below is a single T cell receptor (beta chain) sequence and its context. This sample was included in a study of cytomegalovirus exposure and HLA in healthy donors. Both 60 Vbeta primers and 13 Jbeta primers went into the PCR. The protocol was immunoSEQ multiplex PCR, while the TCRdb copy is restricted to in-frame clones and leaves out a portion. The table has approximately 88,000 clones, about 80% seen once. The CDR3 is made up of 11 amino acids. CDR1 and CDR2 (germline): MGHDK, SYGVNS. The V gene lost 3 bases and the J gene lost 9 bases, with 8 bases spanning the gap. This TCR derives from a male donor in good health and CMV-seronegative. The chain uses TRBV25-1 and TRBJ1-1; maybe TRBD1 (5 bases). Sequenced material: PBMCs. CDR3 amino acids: CASSEEGQAFF. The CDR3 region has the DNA TGTGCCAGCAGTGAGGAGGGACAAGCTTTCTTT.